The 14 T cell receptor beta chains given below trace back to one sample, sequenced in a study of PD-1 blockade in mismatch repair-deficient tumors. Clones were sequenced by immunoSEQ multiplex PCR, and TCRdb holds only the in-frame ones, with some missing. The sample yields about 34,000 clones, 80% seen once. The sample in question was PBMCs, obtained 6 weeks after starting pembrolizumab. These receptors all come from an adult with mismatch repair-deficient cancer.

J is TRBJ2-7 and V is TRBV5-1; 8 bases line up with TRBD2. The V gene end was trimmed by 3 bases and the J gene end by 5 bases; junction bases not matched to a gene: 7. This CDR3 contains 14 residues. Germline V gene lookup returns CDR1 SGHRS and CDR2 YFSETQ. CDR3 DNA sequence: TGCGCCAGCAGCTCGGGAGGGCCTTCCCACGAGCAGTACTTC. Amino acids: CASSSGGPSHEQYF.

This chain joins TRBV5-1 and TRBJ2-5; D perhaps matches TRBD1 (5 bases). Germline V lookup: CDR1 SGHRS, CDR2 YFSETQ. The CDR3 consists of 14 residues. With 4 bases removed from V and 9 bases from J, the gap between germline ends came to 19 bases. Written as DNA, the CDR3 is TGCGCCAGCAGCGTTACAGGAGCCCCAAGGTCCCAGTACTTC. This codes for CASSVTGAPRSQYF.

The chain is built from TRBV4-2 and TRBJ1-4; D unclear. The CDR3 has 16 amino acids. Germline V lookup: CDR1 LGHNA, CDR2 YNFKEQ. With 0 bases removed from V and 2 bases from J, the gap between germline ends came to 10 bases. CDR3 sequence: CASSQDRRVTNEKLFF. In DNA, the CDR3 is TGTGCCAGCAGCCAAGATAGGAGGGTCACTAATGAAAAACTGTTTTTT.

The rearrangement joins TRBV2 to TRBJ2-7; 13 nucleotides match TRBD2. This CDR3 is built from 17 residues. CDR1 SNHLY and CDR2 FYNNEI come from the germline V gene. J gave up 2 bases and V 6 bases, and 10 bases lay outside the gene matches. The CDR3, as DNA: TGTGCCAGCAGGGACGGACTAGCGGGAGAGGGGGCCTACGAGCAGTACTTC. Amino acid sequence: CASRDGLAGEGAYEQYF.

The gene calls are TRBV19 and TRBJ2-1; 9 bases map to TRBD2. This CDR3 has 14 amino acids. CDR1 and CDR2 from the germline V gene are LNHDA and SQIVND (reference sequence). V shed 10 bases, J shed 6 bases, and the junction held 10 bases outside the gene matches. The CDR3 DNA is TGTGCCACCTTGCTAGCGGGAAAGGGCAATGAGCAGTTCTTC. This gives the protein CATLLAGKGNEQFF.

The chain links TRBV15 to TRBJ2-3; D is uncertain. The CDR3 spans 14 residues. Trimming removed 2 bases at V and 1 base at J, with 7 bases between. Germline V gene sequence: CDR1 LNHNV, CDR2 YYDKDF (reference sequence). This CDR3 reads CATSRRQGTDTQYF. In DNA form, the CDR3 reads TGTGCCACCAGCAGACGCCAGGGCACAGATACGCAGTATTTT.

This rearrangement joins TRBV7-9 to TRBJ2-7, with D possibly matching TRBD2 (6 bases). Looked up from germline, CDR1 is SEHNR and CDR2 is FQNEAQ (reference sequence). Trimming stripped 3 bases from V and 5 bases from J, with 14 bases between. The CDR3 is 14 amino acids. The CDR3: CASSFGGGWDEQYF. For the CDR3, the DNA is TGTGCCAGCAGCTTCGGAGGAGGGTGGGACGAGCAGTACTTC.

This sequence joins TRBV7-3 and TRBJ2-1; TRBD2 matches 11 bases. Germline V lookup: CDR1 SGHTA, CDR2 FQGTGA. The ends lost 0 bases at V and 6 bases at J; junction bases unmatched: 7. The CDR3 has 17 residues. CDR3 sequence (DNA): TGTGCCAGCAGCTTAACGCCACTAGCGGGAGAGGGCAATGAGCAGTTCTTC. Translating gives CASSLTPLAGEGNEQFF.

The chain joins TRBV28 to TRBJ1-3; D is perhaps TRBD1 (5 bases). The V gene lost 6 bases and the J gene lost 3 bases, with 12 bases spanning the gap. The CDR3 is 14 amino acids. Germline V gene data show CDR1 as MDHEN and CDR2 as SYDVKM. CDR3 bases: TGTGCCAGCAGCAGCCCGGACATTGGAAACACCATATATTTT. Its protein product is CASSSPDIGNTIYF.

This clone was found a few times. The chain couples TRBV5-1 to TRBJ2-2; unclear D gene. Germline CDR1 is SGHRS and CDR2 is YFSETQ. The ends were cut back, 0 bases at V and 6 bases at J, with 6 bases in the middle. The CDR3 runs to 13 residues. CDR3 in DNA: TGCGCCAGCAGCTTGGACGGTGCCGGGGAGCTGTTTTTT. It encodes CASSLDGAGELFF.

The rearrangement links TRBV15 to TRBJ2-1; TRBD2 aligns across 7 bases. CDR1 is LNHNV, CDR2 YYDKDF, per germline (reference sequence). The junction had 0 bases not matched to a gene; V was cut back by 1 base and J by 0 bases. The CDR3 is 15 residues long. The CDR3 region is CATSRVAGSYNEQFF. CDR3 in DNA: TGTGCCACCAGCAGAGTAGCGGGCTCCTACAATGAGCAGTTCTTC.

The rearrangement joins TRBV5-1 to TRBJ2-1; 12 bases are shared with TRBD2. The germline CDR1 and CDR2 sequences are SGHRS and YFSETQ. This CDR3 is built from 16 residues. The trim removed 0 bases at V and 4 bases at J, leaving 2 bases unmatched. The CDR3 region has the DNA TGCGCCAGCAGCTTGGGACTAGCGGGAGCTTACAATGAGCAGTTCTTC. Protein product: CASSLGLAGAYNEQFF.

This clone occurred a few times. CDR3 region: CASSLRRSNYGYTF. For the CDR3, the DNA is TGTGCCAGCAGCTTGCGACGGAGTAACTATGGCTACACCTTC. The chain joins TRBV5-4 to TRBJ1-2; no reliable D call. V shed 1 base and J shed 1 base, with 8 bases lying between them. Germline assignment: CDR1 SGHNT and CDR2 YYREEE (reference sequence). CDR3 length equals 14 residues.

The chain uses TRBV2 and TRBJ1-4; D perhaps matches TRBD1 (6 bases). The CDR3 is made up of 12 amino acids. The germline V gene encodes CDR1 SNHLY and CDR2 FYNNEI. The V gene lost 5 bases and the J gene lost 8 bases, with 9 bases spanning the gap. The CDR3 sequence is CASSLTGEKLFF. The CDR3 nucleotides read TGTGCCAGCAGTCTCACAGGGGAAAAACTGTTTTTT.